The next 20 T cell receptor beta chains were all read from a single sample in a study of beta chain features in type 1 diabetes. Expressed TCRB transcripts were sequenced after all isolated RNA was converted to cDNA. Sequencing used immunoSEQ multiplex PCR; TCRdb keeps in-frame clones, though not all of them. This sample has more than 8,500 clones, with 75% to 85% found just once. Sample: Tregs from blood. These receptor sequences come from a young woman in good health.

The rearrangement joins TRBV4-2 to TRBJ2-1; D is possibly TRBD1 (6 bases). Germline V lookup: CDR1 LGHNA, CDR2 YNFKEQ. The CDR3 has 16 amino acids. Trimming pared 0 bases from V and 4 bases from J, leaving 13 bases between. The CDR3 sequence is CASSQDEQGPYNEQFF. CDR3 coding DNA: TGTGCCAGCAGCCAAGATGAACAGGGCCCTTACAATGAGCAGTTCTTC.

This chain connects TRBV7-9 to TRBJ2-1, with D possibly being TRBD1 (6 bases). Per the germline V gene, CDR1 is SEHNR and CDR2 is FQNEAQ (reference sequence). There are 15 residues in the CDR3. With 6 bases removed from V and 3 bases from J, the gap between germline ends came to 15 bases. The CDR3 nucleotides read TGTGCCAGCAGTACCAGGGGCTCTCTCTACAATGAGCAGTTCTTC. Amino acids: CASSTRGSLYNEQFF.

The V and J genes are TRBV19 and TRBJ2-2, with D possibly being TRBD2 (7 bases). The CDR3 sequence is 16 residues long. Per germline, CDR1 LNHDA and CDR2 SQIVND (reference sequence). Trimming pared 4 bases from V and 4 bases from J, leaving 16 bases between. DNA of the CDR3: TGTGCCAGTAGTACCCGCCGGGGGGCAGGCACCGGGGAGCTGTTTTTT. Encoded protein: CASSTRRGAGTGELFF.

The rearrangement uses TRBV30 and TRBJ2-3; 12 bases are a match to TRBD1. CDR1 is GTSNPN, CDR2 SVGIG, per germline (reference sequence). V lost 0 bases to trimming and J lost 5 bases; unmatched junction nucleotides: 3. This CDR3 has 15 residues. CDR3 bases: TGTGCCTGGAGTGTAAGGGACAGGGGGCGAGATACGCAGTATTTT. This gives the protein CAWSVRDRGRDTQYF.

This rearrangement joins TRBV4-2 to TRBJ1-2; TRBD1 might be the D (5 bases). The V and J ends lost 1 base and 4 bases respectively, with 16 bases between them. The CDR3 loop spans 16 amino acids. CDR1 is LGHNA and CDR2 is YNFKEQ in the germline V gene. CDR3 bases: TGTGCCAGCAGCCAAGTCCCCCAGGGATCCCCCTATGGCTACACCTTC. Residues: CASSQVPQGSPYGYTF.

The V gene is TRBV23-1, the J gene TRBJ2-7; perhaps TRBD1 as D (6 bases). TRBV23-1 is annotated as an ORF whose role is uncertain. V was pared by 3 bases and J by 1 base, with 19 bases between. The CDR3 is 17 residues long. The CDR3 spells CASSQAEQGTNSYEQYF. CDR3 bases: TGCGCCAGCAGTCAGGCCGAACAGGGAACCAATTCCTACGAGCAGTACTTC.

CDR3 in DNA: TGTGCCAGCAGCTTTCGAGGAGATGCGAACTATGGCTACACCTTC. It is translated as CASSFRGDANYGYTF. This sequence joins TRBV7-9 and TRBJ1-2; the D is unclear. V was shortened by 3 bases and J by 2 bases, with 13 bases between the two germline ends. The length of the CDR3 is 15 residues. Per the germline V gene, CDR1 is SEHNR and CDR2 is FQNEAQ (reference sequence).

The chain employs TRBV5-1 and TRBJ2-2, with D perhaps TRBD1 (6 bases). This CDR3 contains 16 residues. V was cut by 1 base and J by 1 base, with 11 bases left in between. The germline V gene has CDR1 SGHRS and CDR2 YFSETQ. Here the CDR3 reads CASSLTGLGNTGELFF. CDR3 DNA sequence: TGCGCCAGCAGCTTGACAGGGTTGGGGAACACCGGGGAGCTGTTTTTT.

The chain links TRBV7-2 to TRBJ1-1; D is ambiguous. CDR1 and CDR2 (germline): SGHTA, FQGNSA. The germline V and J ends were trimmed by 10 bases and 1 base, with 13 bases remaining between them. The length of the CDR3 is 13 residues. Here the CDR3 reads CAIYIRSNTEAFF. The CDR3 DNA reads as TGTGCCATCTACATCAGGTCGAACACTGAAGCTTTCTTT.

The chain recombines TRBV6-1 with TRBJ2-1; D unclear. This CDR3 contains 12 residues. Trimming took off 5 bases at V and 7 bases at J, with 9 bases between the two ends. CDR1 is MNHNS, CDR2 SASEGT, per germline. The CDR3 region has the DNA TGTGCCAGCAGTTCACAGAGAAATGAGCAGTTCTTC. This translates into CASSSQRNEQFF.

The chain employs TRBV29-1 and TRBJ1-2; 11 bases fit TRBD1. The CDR3 has 13 amino acids. Looked up from germline, CDR1 is SQVTM and CDR2 is ANQGSEA. V shed 3 bases and J 5 bases; nucleotides not matched to a gene: 2. The CDR3: CSVEGTGGYGYTF. The DNA for the CDR3 is TGCAGCGTTGAGGGGACAGGGGGTTATGGCTACACCTTC. Full variable domain (missing parts from reference TRBV29-1 and TRBJ1-2): SAVISQKPSRDICQRGTSLTIQCQVDSQVTMMFWYRQQPGQSLTLIATANQGSEATYESGFVIDKFPISRPNLTFSTLTVSNMSPEDSSIYLCSVEGTGGYGYTFGSGTRLTVV.

The chain uses TRBV12-5 and TRBJ2-1, with 7 bases lining up with TRBD1. The CDR3 length is 19 residues. The J segment lost 0 bases and the V segment lost 8 bases, leaving 19 bases of the junction unmatched. CDR1 and CDR2 from the germline V gene are LGHNT and FRNRAP. CDR3 residues: CASLKDKGALLSSYNEQFF. CDR3 nucleotide sequence: TGTGCTAGTTTGAAAGATAAGGGGGCCTTACTGAGCTCCTACAATGAGCAGTTCTTC.

The genes are TRBV18 and TRBJ2-1; 9 bases are shared with TRBD1. This CDR3 has 15 residues. Germline lookup yields CDR1 KGHSH and CDR2 LQKENI. With 3 bases clipped from V and 6 bases from J, the junction kept 6 bases outside the gene matches. CDR3 amino acids: CASSPRDRDSNEQFF. The CDR3 DNA sequence: TGTGCCAGCTCACCCCGGGACAGGGATTCCAATGAGCAGTTCTTC.

The chain has TRBV9 and TRBJ2-2; no definite D call. Germline CDR1 reads SGDLS; CDR2 reads YYNGEE. This CDR3 has 12 residues. With 0 bases removed from V and 6 bases from J, the gap between germline ends came to 3 bases. Here the CDR3 DNA reads TGTGCCAGCAGCGTAGCGTCCGGGGAGCTGTTTTTT. Encoded protein: CASSVASGELFF.

The chain combines TRBV23-1 with TRBJ1-1; the D is unclear. TRBV23-1 qualifies as an ORF whose function is uncertain. The CDR3 totals 10 residues. The V end was cut by 6 bases, the J end by 13 bases, with 12 bases between. The CDR3 loop reads CASSAGHGFF. The CDR3 region has the DNA TGCGCCAGCAGCGCGGGTCATGGTTTCTTT.

This clone was recorded a few times. The chain joins TRBV4-1 to TRBJ2-1; the match to TRBD1 covers 7 bases. The CDR3 consists of 15 residues. Germline trimming cut 1 base from V and 5 bases from J; bases unmatched to any gene: 5. CDR1 and CDR2 from the germline V gene are MGHRA and YSYEKL. In nucleotides, the CDR3 is TGCGCCAGCAGCCAAGGCCCGACAGGGAACAATGAGCAGTTCTTC. Protein: CASSQGPTGNNEQFF.

The chain carries TRBV19 and TRBJ1-5; D may be TRBD1 (5 bases). V dropped 5 bases and J dropped 0 bases, with 20 bases sitting between them. CDR3 size: 18 residues. In germline, CDR1 is LNHDA, CDR2 SQIVND (reference sequence). The CDR3 protein is CASSLIGSGQYSNQPQHF. The CDR3 nucleotides are TGTGCCAGTAGTTTGATTGGGTCAGGACAATATAGCAATCAGCCCCAGCATTTT.

The V call is TRBV12-5, the J call TRBJ2-7; 8 bases line up with TRBD2. The ends lost 5 bases at V and 0 bases at J; junction bases unmatched: 9. This CDR3 has 16 amino acids. In germline, CDR1 is LGHNT, CDR2 FRNRAP. As DNA, the CDR3 is TGTGCTAGTGGTCTTACTAGCGGAGCCCTCTCCTACGAGCAGTACTTC. Translated: CASGLTSGALSYEQYF.

The genes are TRBV30 and TRBJ2-6; 8 bases are shared with TRBD2. Per germline, CDR1 GTSNPN and CDR2 SVGIG (reference sequence). The CDR3 sequence is 17 residues long. Trimming cost V 5 bases and J 4 bases; bases outside gene matches: 13. CDR3 residues: CAWVAGWTRLGANVLTF. The CDR3 DNA follows: TGTGCCTGGGTAGCGGGGTGGACAAGGTTAGGGGCCAACGTCCTGACTTTC.

This chain links TRBV25-1 with TRBJ2-1; TRBD2 matches 12 bases. The CDR3 is 14 residues long. CDR1 MGHDK and CDR2 SYGVNS come from the germline V gene. The J segment lost 5 bases and the V segment lost 5 bases, leaving 1 base of the junction unmatched. The CDR3 nucleotides read TGTGCCAGCAGTCTAGCGGGAGGGGACAATGAGCAGTTCTTC. Protein sequence: CASSLAGGDNEQFF.